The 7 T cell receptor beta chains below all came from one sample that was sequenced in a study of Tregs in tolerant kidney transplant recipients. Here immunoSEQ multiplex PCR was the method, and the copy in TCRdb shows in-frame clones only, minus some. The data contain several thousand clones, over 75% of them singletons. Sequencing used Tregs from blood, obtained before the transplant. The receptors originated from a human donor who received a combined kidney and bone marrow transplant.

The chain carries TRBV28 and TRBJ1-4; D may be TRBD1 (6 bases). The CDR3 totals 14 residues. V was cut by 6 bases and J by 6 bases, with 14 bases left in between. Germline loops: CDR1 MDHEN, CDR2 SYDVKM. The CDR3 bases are TGTGCCAGCAGGGAGGACAGCATGTATGAAAAACTGTTTTTT. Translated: CASREDSMYEKLFF. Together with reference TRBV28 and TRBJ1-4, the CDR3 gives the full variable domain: DVKVTQSSRYLVKRTGEKVFLECVQDMDHENMFWYRQDPGLGLRLIYFSYDVKMKEKGDIPEGYSVSREKKERFSLILESASTNQTSMYLCASREDSMYEKLFFGSGTQLSVL.

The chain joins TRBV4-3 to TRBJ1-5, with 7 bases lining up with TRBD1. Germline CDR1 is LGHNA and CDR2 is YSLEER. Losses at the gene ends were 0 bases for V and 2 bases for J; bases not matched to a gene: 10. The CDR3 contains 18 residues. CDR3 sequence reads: CASSQDITGALGNQPQHF. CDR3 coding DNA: TGCGCCAGCAGCCAAGATATTACAGGGGCCTTGGGCAATCAGCCCCAGCATTTT.

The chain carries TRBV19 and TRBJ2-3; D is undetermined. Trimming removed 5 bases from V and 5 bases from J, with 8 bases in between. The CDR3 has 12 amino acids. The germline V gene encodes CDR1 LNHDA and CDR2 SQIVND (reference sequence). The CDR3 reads CASSSVRDTQYF. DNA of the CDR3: TGTGCCAGTAGTTCTGTTAGAGATACGCAGTATTTT.

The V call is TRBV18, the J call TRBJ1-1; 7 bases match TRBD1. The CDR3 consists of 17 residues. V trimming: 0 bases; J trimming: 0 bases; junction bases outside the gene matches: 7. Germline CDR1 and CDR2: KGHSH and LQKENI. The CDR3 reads CASSPPNQGVLNTEAFF. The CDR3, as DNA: TGTGCCAGCTCACCACCGAATCAGGGGGTATTGAACACTGAAGCTTTCTTT.

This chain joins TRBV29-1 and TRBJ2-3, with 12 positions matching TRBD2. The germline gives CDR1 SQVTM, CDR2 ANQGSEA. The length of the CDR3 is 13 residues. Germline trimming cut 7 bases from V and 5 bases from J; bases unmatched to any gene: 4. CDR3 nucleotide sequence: TGCAGCGCCCCGGGACTAGCGGGAGATACGCAGTATTTT. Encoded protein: CSAPGLAGDTQYF.

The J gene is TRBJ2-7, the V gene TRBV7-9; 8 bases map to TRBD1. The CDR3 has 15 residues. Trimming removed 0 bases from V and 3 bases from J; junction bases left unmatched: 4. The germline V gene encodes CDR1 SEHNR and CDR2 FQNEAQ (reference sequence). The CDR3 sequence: CASSLAQGASYEQYF. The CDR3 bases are TGTGCCAGCAGCTTAGCGCAGGGGGCCAGCTACGAGCAGTACTTC.

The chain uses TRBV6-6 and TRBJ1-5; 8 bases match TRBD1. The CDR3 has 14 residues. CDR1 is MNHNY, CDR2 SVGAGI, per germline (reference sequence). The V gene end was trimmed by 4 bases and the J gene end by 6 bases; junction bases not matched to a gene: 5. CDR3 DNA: TGTGCCAGCAGTTCGTCAGGGGGCGGTCAGCCCCAGCATTTT. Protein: CASSSSGGGQPQHF.